One and the same sample provided the 23 T cell receptor beta chains below, sequenced in a study of T cell clonality in common variable immunodeficiency. Assay: immunoSEQ multiplex PCR; the TCRdb copy retains only in-frame clones and omits some. This sample has 26,000 or so clones, each found more than once. Study observations and caveats: Fewer deletions and N-nucleotide insertions were reportedly seen in common variable immunodeficiency TCR beta sequences.

These receptors have no identified antigens. The specimen was peripheral blood mononuclear cells. These receptors were obtained from a human donor with common variable immunodeficiency.

This clone has at least ten counts. The read comes to an end 3 residues before the CDR3 does, leaving the germline J gene to fill in the end. This chain uses TRBV5-1 with TRBJ1-2; a possible D gene is TRBD1 (6 bases). Trimming shortened V by 2 bases and J by 6 bases, and 20 bases separated the two germline ends. Germline V CDR1 and CDR2: SGHRS, YFSETQ. The CDR3 has 16 amino acids. CDR3 DNA, as far as it was read: TGCGCCAGCAGCTTTCTACAGGGTAATAGGGGAGATGGC. It codes for CASSFLQGNRGDG. From start to end, the CDR3 is CASSFLQGNRGDGYTF.

This clone has at least ten counts. The read ends 3 residues early relative to the CDR3; the germline J gene fills the gap. The rearrangement joins TRBV20-1 to TRBJ2-2; D is unclear. The CDR3 is 12 amino acids. CDR1 and CDR2 (germline): DFQATT, SNEGSKA (reference sequence). The DNA read from the CDR3 is TGCAGTGCTAGAGACGATACGCGCTGG. This codes for CSARDDTRW. The full CDR3 is CSARDDTRWLFF.

This clone was picked up many times. Distinct nucleotide sequences in the sample also encode this CDR3. The covered CDR3 bases are TGTGCCAGCTCACCAGGACTTGCCACAGATACG. Translating gives CASSPGLATDT. The complete CDR3 protein is CASSPGLATDTQYF. V gene TRBV18 combines with J gene TRBJ2-3, with D maybe TRBD2 (5 bases). The read falls 3 residues short of the CDR3 end, and the missing part is taken from the germline J gene. Germline V gene sequence: CDR1 KGHSH, CDR2 LQKENI. The CDR3 contains 14 residues. V lost 2 bases, J lost 2 bases, and 8 bases lay in between.

This clone was found many times. The CDR3 end falls 3 residues outside the read, so it is completed with the germline J gene. The chain joins TRBV5-1 to TRBJ1-2, with a weak D call TRBD1 (6 bases). There are 12 residues in the CDR3. CDR1 SGHRS and CDR2 YFSETQ come from the germline V gene. Trimming stripped 2 bases from V and 6 bases from J, with 8 bases between. The CDR3 reads CASSLQGDGYTF. CDR3 DNA (partial): TGCGCCAGCAGCTTACAGGGCGATGGC.

This clone was seen repeatedly, ten times or more. The CDR3 bases that were read are TGTGCCAGCTCCCGTCCTCCCCGCTCCTACAATGAG. It encodes CASSRPPRSYNE. The whole CDR3 protein is CASSRPPRSYNEQFF. The chain combines TRBV18 with TRBJ2-1; no definite D call. With the read ending 3 residues before the CDR3 end, the germline J gene is used to fill in that end. V lost 6 bases and J lost 0, with 12 bases in between. Germline CDR1 reads KGHSH; CDR2 reads LQKENI. The CDR3 has 15 amino acids.

This clone was picked up many times. The read is 3 residues too short to cover the CDR3 end, so that end is filled in from the germline J gene. The rearrangement uses TRBV7-3 and TRBJ2-2; D not certain. The germline CDR1 and CDR2 sequences are SGHTA and FQGTGA. V lost 1 base and J lost 4, with 7 bases in between. The CDR3 has 14 residues. CDR3 DNA (partial): TGTGCCAGCAGCTTAAACAGAGGCACCGGGGAG. Translated: CASSLNRGTGE. The whole CDR3 reads CASSLNRGTGELFF.

Ten or more counts support this clone. The read ends 3 residues before the CDR3 terminus; that terminus is restored from the germline J gene. The chain links TRBV14 to TRBJ2-7; 7 nucleotides align to TRBD1. This CDR3 has 14 residues. Germline trimming cut 0 bases from V and 6 bases from J; bases unmatched to any gene: 5. In germline, CDR1 is SGHDN, CDR2 FVKESK. This chain's CDR3 is CASSQDRGLSEQYF. The part of the CDR3 DNA that was read is TGTGCCAGCAGCCAAGACAGGGGGTTAAGCGAG.

This clone was detected many times. The read stops 3 residues short of the end of the CDR3; the missing end is completed from the germline J gene. The chain carries TRBV7-3 and TRBJ2-2; the D gene is possibly TRBD1 (6 bases). CDR1 and CDR2 from the germline V gene are SGHTA and FQGTGA. CDR3 length equals 16 residues. V lost 5 bases to trimming and J lost 7 bases, with 20 bases between them. The chain's CDR3 is CASSPRGSNPFGELFF. The sequenced part of the CDR3 DNA is TGTGCCAGCAGCCCAAGGGGGTCTAACCCCTTCGGGGAG. The full variable domain, its missing parts supplied by reference TRBV7-3 and TRBJ2-2, is GAGVSQTPSNKVTEKGKYVELRCDPISGHTALYWYRQSLGQGPEFLIYFQGTGAADDSGLPNDRFFAVRPEGSVSTLKIQRTERGDSAVYLCASSPRGSNPFGELFFGEGSRLTVL.

Relative to its sample, this clone is medium-sized. The read ends 3 residues shy of where the CDR3 ends; the end is completed using the germline J gene. The chain is built from TRBV4-1 and TRBJ2-7; the D is unclear. Per the germline V gene, CDR1 is MGHRA and CDR2 is YSYEKL. Trimming took off 1 base at V and 3 bases at J, with 7 bases between the two ends. CDR3 length: 13 amino acids. The CDR3: CASSQVQDYEQYF. The CDR3 DNA, read in part, is TGCGCCAGCAGCCAAGTCCAGGACTACGAG.

To note about this clone: The CDR3 end is not reached by the read, which stops 3 residues before it; the germline J gene fills it in. The chain combines TRBV20-1 with TRBJ2-3; 7 nucleotides line up with TRBD2. CDR3 length: 15 residues. V was pared by 4 bases and J by 2 bases, with 9 bases of the junction left unmatched. Germline V gene lookup returns CDR1 DFQATT and CDR2 SNEGSKA (reference sequence). The CDR3 loop is CSATYGGLPTDTQYF. The CDR3 DNA, read in part, is TGCAGTGCTACCTATGGGGGACTACCCACAGATACG.

This clone occurred many times. The missing CDR3 end, 3 residues past where the read stops, is filled in from the germline J gene. This rearrangement joins TRBV7-2 to TRBJ1-3, with no clear D. Germline V gene lookup returns CDR1 SGHTA and CDR2 FQGNSA. Trimming stripped 5 bases from V and 4 bases from J, with 9 bases between. The CDR3 runs 13 residues. Here the CDR3 reads CASSPLFGNTIYF. The covered CDR3 bases are TGTGCCAGCAGCCCACTCTTCGGAAACACC.

Many counts were recorded for this clone. The read stops 3 residues short of the end of the CDR3; the missing end is completed from the germline J gene. The chain joins TRBV14 to TRBJ2-4; D possibly corresponds to TRBD1 (5 bases). The CDR3 covers 16 residues. V was shortened by 4 bases and J by 1 base, with 14 bases between the two germline ends. CDR1 and CDR2 (germline): SGHDN, FVKESK. CDR3 residues: CASSPSRTSAKNIQYF. The DNA read from the CDR3 is TGTGCCAGCAGCCCTTCACGGACATCGGCCAAAAACATT. The variable domain in full, completed from reference TRBV14 and TRBJ2-4, reads EAGVTQFPSHSVIEKGQTVTLRCDPISGHDNLYWYRRVMGKEIKFLLHFVKESKQDESGMPNNRFLAERTGGTYSTLKVQPAELEDSGVYFCASSPSRTSAKNIQYFGAGTRLSVL.

At least ten counts were recorded for this clone. The sequenced fragment ends 3 residues before the CDR3 boundary, so the rest is inferred from the germline J gene. The chain recombines TRBV6-2 or TRBV6-3 with TRBJ2-1; D is tentatively TRBD1 or TRBD2 (7 bases each). Germline lookup yields CDR1 MNHEY and CDR2 SVGEGT. This CDR3 is 14 amino acids long. V was cut by 8 bases and J by 6 bases, with 17 bases left in between. CDR3 bases read: TGTGCCAGCCAGGGGGGAGGGGTGGTCAATGAG. It is translated as CASQGGGVVNE. The CDR3, in full, reads CASQGGGVVNEQFF.

Ten or more counts support this clone. Coverage ceases 3 residues before the CDR3 finishes, and the germline J gene fills in the end. The chain combines TRBV19 with TRBJ2-7, with 7 nucleotides matching TRBD2. The germline V gene has CDR1 LNHDA and CDR2 SQIVND (reference sequence). V shed 3 bases, J shed 3 bases, and the junction held 11 bases outside the gene matches. This CDR3 region has 16 residues. The CDR3 bases that were read are TGTGCCAGTAGTATCGCTAGCCGGGGGGTCTACTACGAG. Residues: CASSIASRGVYYE. The whole CDR3 reads CASSIASRGVYYEQYF.

Remarks on this clone: The read terminates 3 residues ahead of where the CDR3 ends, so the germline J gene completes it. The chain employs TRBV7-2 and TRBJ2-5, with a tentative D call TRBD1 (5 bases). This CDR3 region has 14 residues. V was trimmed by 0 bases and J by 4 bases, leaving 9 bases between them. Looked up from germline, CDR1 is SGHTA and CDR2 is FQGNSA. The DNA read from the CDR3 is TGTGCCAGCAGCTTAGCGGTGGGGCCAGAGACC. This sequence encodes CASSLAVGPET. Given in full, the CDR3 is CASSLAVGPETQYF.

This clone was counted at least ten times. The sequenced part of the CDR3 DNA is TGTGCCAGTAGTATTACAGGTGAGGGGAACGAG. It codes for CASSITGEGNE. The full CDR3 sequence reads CASSITGEGNEQYF. The chain uses TRBV19 and TRBJ2-7; possibly TRBD1 or TRBD2 for D (5 bases each). The read is 3 residues too short to cover the CDR3 end, so that end is filled in from the germline J gene. The CDR3 consists of 14 residues. Trimming stripped 3 bases from V and 5 bases from J, with 14 bases between. CDR1 and CDR2 from the germline V gene are LNHDA and SQIVND (reference sequence).

The table lists this clone with many counts. The CDR3 goes on 3 residues after the read ends, and that part is filled in from the germline J gene. The gene calls are TRBV7-2 and TRBJ1-5; 7 bases are a match to TRBD1. V shed 5 bases and J 4 bases; nucleotides not matched to a gene: 2. This CDR3 region has 13 residues. CDR1 SGHTA and CDR2 FQGNSA come from the germline V gene. The CDR3 here is CASSADRNQPQHF. The CDR3 DNA, read in part, is TGTGCCAGCAGCGCGGACAGGAATCAGCCC.

This clone was recorded many times. Read coverage stops 3 residues before the CDR3 terminus; the germline J gene supplies the remainder. V is TRBV5-1 and J is TRBJ2-3, with D perhaps matching TRBD1 (6 bases). The CDR3 loop spans 14 amino acids. Trimming took 4 bases from V and 2 from J, leaving 11 bases between them. CDR1 is SGHRS, CDR2 YFSETQ, per germline. The covered CDR3 bases are TGCGCCAGCAGCCCGCAGGGGATCACAGATACG. Amino acids: CASSPQGITDT. The CDR3 reads in full as CASSPQGITDTQYF.

The table lists this clone with many counts. The CDR3 extends 3 residues past the end of the read, so its final part is completed from the germline J gene. This chain joins TRBV10-1 and TRBJ2-2, with 8 bases fitting TRBD1. Trimming cost V 0 bases and J 6 bases; bases outside gene matches: 9. The CDR3 spans 17 residues. Per the germline V gene, CDR1 is WNHNN and CDR2 is SYGVQD (reference sequence). The CDR3 bases that were read are TGCGCCAGCAGTGAGTCGTTTCGGACAGGGATCGCCGGGGAG. This translates into CASSESFRTGIAGE. The entire CDR3 is CASSESFRTGIAGELFF.

This clone was counted at least ten times. The DNA ends 3 residues before the CDR3 does, and the rest of the CDR3 is filled in from the germline J gene. The gene calls are TRBV6-2 or TRBV6-3 and TRBJ2-3; 9 bases match TRBD2. Germline CDR1 reads MNHEY; CDR2 reads SVGEGT. CDR3 size: 14 residues. Unmatched junction bases numbered 1, after V lost 5 bases and J lost 1 base. The CDR3 loop is CASSASGGTDTQYF. The DNA read from the CDR3 is TGTGCCAGCAGTGCTAGCGGGGGCACAGATACG.

This CDR3 reads CASSSQGAGANVLTF. The covered CDR3 bases are TGTGCCAGCAGCTCACAGGGGGCTGGGGCCAACGTC. This chain uses TRBV11-2 with TRBJ2-6; 8 nucleotides line up with TRBD1. The read terminates 3 residues before the CDR3 end, so the remaining end is supplied by the germline J gene. This CDR3 is built from 15 residues. CDR1 and CDR2 from the germline V gene are SGHAT and FQNNGV. The V and J ends lost 4 bases and 2 bases, in that order; junction bases with no gene match: 1. Full variable domain (rest looked up from reference TRBV11-2 and TRBJ2-6): EAGVAQSPRYKIIEKRQSVAFWCNPISGHATLYWYQQILGQGPKLLIQFQNNGVVDDSQLPKDRFSAERLKGVDSTLKIQPAKLEDSAVYLCASSSQGAGANVLTFGAGSRLTVL.

This clone appeared a few times. The read halts 3 residues ahead of the CDR3 end, with the missing end drawn from the germline J gene. The V and J genes are TRBV7-9 and TRBJ2-2; D unclear. This CDR3 comprises 15 residues. The V end was cut by 7 bases, the J end by 1 base, with 13 bases between. The germline CDR1 and CDR2 sequences are SEHNR and FQNEAQ (reference sequence). Incomplete CDR3 DNA: TGTGCCAGCACGGTGTCCAACCTGAACACCGGGGAG. It encodes CASTVSNLNTGE. From start to end, the CDR3 is CASTVSNLNTGELFF.

This clone has a count of ten or more. The sequenced fragment ends 3 residues before the CDR3 boundary, so the rest is inferred from the germline J gene. J is TRBJ2-3 and V is TRBV30; 9 bases align to TRBD1. The V and J ends lost 5 bases and 3 bases, in that order; junction bases with no gene match: 6. CDR1 and CDR2 (germline): GTSNPN, SVGIG (reference sequence). The CDR3 runs to 14 residues. CDR3 sequence: CAWVDRGMTDTQYF. CDR3 DNA, as far as it was read: TGTGCCTGGGTGGACAGGGGCATGACAGATACG.